The clone carrying this TCR beta chain came up once. Clones were read by immunoSEQ multiplex PCR, and TCRdb kept only the in-frame ones, dropping some. The table has tens of thousands of clones, approximately 80% seen once. V shed 4 bases and J shed 5 bases, with 13 bases lying between them. Germline V gene data show CDR1 as SGDLS and CDR2 as YYNGEE. The length of the CDR3 is 14 residues. The data stem from a study of T cells in localized non-small cell lung cancer. The sequence came from a man aged 40 to 69 with stage II lung adenocarcinoma. This rearrangement joins TRBV9 to TRBJ2-4; D is uncertain. The source was PBMCs, collected before any cancer treatment. CDR3 bases: TGTGCCAGCAGCCCCCGGACGGGCGAAAACATTCAGTACTTC. Translation: CASSPRTGENIQYF.